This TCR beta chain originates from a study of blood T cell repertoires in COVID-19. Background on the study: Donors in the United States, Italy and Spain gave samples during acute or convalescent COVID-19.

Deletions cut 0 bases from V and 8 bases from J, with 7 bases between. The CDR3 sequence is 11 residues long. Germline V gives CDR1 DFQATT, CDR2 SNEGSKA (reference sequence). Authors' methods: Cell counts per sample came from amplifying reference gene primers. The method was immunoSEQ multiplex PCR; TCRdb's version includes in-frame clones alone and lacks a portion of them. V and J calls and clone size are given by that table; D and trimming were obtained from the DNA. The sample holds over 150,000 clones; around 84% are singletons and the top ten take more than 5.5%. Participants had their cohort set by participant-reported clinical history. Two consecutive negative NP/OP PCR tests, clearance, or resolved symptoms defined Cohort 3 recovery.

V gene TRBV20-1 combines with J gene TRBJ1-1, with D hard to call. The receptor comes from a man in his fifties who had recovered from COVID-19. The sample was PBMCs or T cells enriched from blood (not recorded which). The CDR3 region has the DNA TGCAGTGCTAGAGATAACGGGGAAGCTTTCTTT. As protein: CSARDNGEAFF.